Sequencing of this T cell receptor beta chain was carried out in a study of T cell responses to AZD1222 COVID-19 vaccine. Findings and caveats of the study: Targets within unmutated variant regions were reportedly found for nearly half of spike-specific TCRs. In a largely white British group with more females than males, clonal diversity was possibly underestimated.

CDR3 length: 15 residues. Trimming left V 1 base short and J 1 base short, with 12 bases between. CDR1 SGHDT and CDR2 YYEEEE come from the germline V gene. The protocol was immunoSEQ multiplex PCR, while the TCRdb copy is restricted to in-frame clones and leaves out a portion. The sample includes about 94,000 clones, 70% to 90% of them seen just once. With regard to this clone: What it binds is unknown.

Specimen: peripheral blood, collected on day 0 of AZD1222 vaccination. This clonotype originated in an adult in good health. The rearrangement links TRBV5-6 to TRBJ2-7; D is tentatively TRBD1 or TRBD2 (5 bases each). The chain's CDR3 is CASSLWGRGSYEQYF. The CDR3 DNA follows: TGTGCCAGCAGCTTGTGGGGACGGGGATCCTACGAGCAGTACTTC. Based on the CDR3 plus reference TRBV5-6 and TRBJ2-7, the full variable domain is DAGVTQSPTHLIKTRGQQVTLRCSPKSGHDTVSWYQQALGQGPQFIFQYYEEEERQRGNFPDRFSGHQFPNYSSELNVNALLLGDSALYLCASSLWGRGSYEQYFGPGTRLTVT.